These T cell receptor beta chains were read from a single sample in a study of CD8+ T cells in alopecia areata. Using immunoSEQ multiplex PCR, the repertoire was profiled, and TCRdb retains in-frame clones only, with some absent. The table records a few hundred thousand clones, roughly 63% of them present only once. The sample consisted of CD4+ T cells sorted from blood, taken around week 53, from a patient treated with tofacitinib. Receptors were obtained from a human donor with alopecia areata. Each CDR3 is given with its conserved first and last residue. Fields, in order: D gene, clone size, V gene, J gene, CDR3 protein, CDR3 DNA. D genes are given only for firm matches. Size is stated for part of the rows, as once, few or many counts, or as a class when the clone is expanded.

d_call: TRBD2; clone_size: few; v_call: TRBV11-1; j_call: TRBJ2-7; cdr3_aa: CASTPGGGGEQYF; cdr3_nt: TGTGCCAGCACTCCAGGTGGCGGGGGCGAGCAGTACTTC
d_call: TRBD2; clone_size: few; v_call: TRBV14; j_call: TRBJ2-1; cdr3_aa: CASSPSLAGVQYNEQFF; cdr3_nt: TGTGCCAGCAGCCCCAGCCTAGCGGGGGTTCAGTACAATGAGCAGTTCTTC
d_call: TRBD1; clone_size: NA; v_call: TRBV7-2; j_call: TRBJ1-6; cdr3_aa: CASSQTGDGSPLHF; cdr3_nt: TGTGCCAGCAGCCAGACAGGGGACGGATCACCCCTCCACTTT
d_call: NA; clone_size: once; v_call: TRBV18; j_call: TRBJ2-7; cdr3_aa: CASSPPAGYEQYF; cdr3_nt: TGTGCCAGCTCACCACCGGCGGGCTACGAGCAGTACTTC
d_call: NA; clone_size: NA; v_call: TRBV10-3; j_call: TRBJ1-1; cdr3_aa: CATTDGLNTEAFF; cdr3_nt: TGTGCCACTACGGACGGCTTGAACACTGAAGCTTTCTTT
d_call: TRBD2; clone_size: NA; v_call: TRBV30; j_call: TRBJ2-7; cdr3_aa: CACRLAGSYEQYF; cdr3_nt: TGTGCCTGTAGACTAGCGGGGTCCTACGAGCAGTACTTC
d_call: NA; clone_size: once; v_call: TRBV15; j_call: TRBJ2-1; cdr3_aa: CATSRGRVDFF; cdr3_nt: TGTGCCACCAGCAGAGGACGGGTGGACTTCTTC
d_call: TRBD1; clone_size: few; v_call: TRBV4-1; j_call: TRBJ1-1; cdr3_aa: CASRQTGDTEAFF; cdr3_nt: TGCGCCAGCAGGCAGACAGGGGACACTGAAGCTTTCTTT
d_call: NA; clone_size: few; v_call: TRBV4-1; j_call: TRBJ1-1; cdr3_aa: CASSQRGTEAFF; cdr3_nt: TGCGCCAGCAGCCAACGGGGGACTGAAGCTTTCTTT
d_call: TRBD1; clone_size: NA; v_call: TRBV6-6; j_call: TRBJ2-7; cdr3_aa: CASSPTGSTYEQYF; cdr3_nt: TGTGCCAGCAGTCCGACAGGGTCTACCTACGAGCAGTACTTC
d_call: NA; clone_size: few; v_call: TRBV27; j_call: TRBJ1-2; cdr3_aa: CASTHVGGAAGYTF; cdr3_nt: TGTGCCAGCACCCATGTGGGGGGCGCGGCTGGCTACACCTTC
d_call: TRBD2; clone_size: few; v_call: TRBV30; j_call: TRBJ2-3; cdr3_aa: CAWKRLAGFDTQYF; cdr3_nt: TGTGCTTGGAAGAGGCTAGCGGGGTTTGATACGCAGTATTTT